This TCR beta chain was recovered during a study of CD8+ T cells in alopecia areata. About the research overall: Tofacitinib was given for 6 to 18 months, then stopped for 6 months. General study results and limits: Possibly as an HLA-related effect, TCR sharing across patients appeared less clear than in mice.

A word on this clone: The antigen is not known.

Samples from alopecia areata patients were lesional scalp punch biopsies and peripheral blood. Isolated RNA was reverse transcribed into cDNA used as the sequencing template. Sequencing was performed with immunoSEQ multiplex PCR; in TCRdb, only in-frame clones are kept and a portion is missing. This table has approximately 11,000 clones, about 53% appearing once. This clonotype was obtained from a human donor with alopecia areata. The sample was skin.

CDR3 DNA sequence: TGTGCCAGCAGTTACTCGATTCCAGGGGGCCATCAGCCCCAGCATTTT. It translates to CASSYSIPGGHQPQHF. The V and J genes are TRBV6-5 and TRBJ1-5, with 8 bases aligning to TRBD1. This CDR3 comprises 16 residues. The V segment lost 0 bases and the J segment 5 bases; nucleotides outside the gene matches: 6. From germline, CDR1 is MNHEY and CDR2 SVGAGI.